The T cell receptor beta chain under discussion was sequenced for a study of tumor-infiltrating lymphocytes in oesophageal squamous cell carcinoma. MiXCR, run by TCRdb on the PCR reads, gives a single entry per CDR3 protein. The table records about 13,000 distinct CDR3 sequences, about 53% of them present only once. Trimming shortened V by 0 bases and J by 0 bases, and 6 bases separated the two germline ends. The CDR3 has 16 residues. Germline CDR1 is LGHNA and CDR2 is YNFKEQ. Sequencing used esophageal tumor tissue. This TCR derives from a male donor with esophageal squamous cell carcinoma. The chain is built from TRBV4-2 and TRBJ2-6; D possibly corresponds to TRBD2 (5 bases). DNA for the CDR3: TGTGCCAGCAGCCAAGAACGGGGCTCTGGGGCCAACGTCCTGACTTTC. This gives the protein CASSQERGSGANVLTF.